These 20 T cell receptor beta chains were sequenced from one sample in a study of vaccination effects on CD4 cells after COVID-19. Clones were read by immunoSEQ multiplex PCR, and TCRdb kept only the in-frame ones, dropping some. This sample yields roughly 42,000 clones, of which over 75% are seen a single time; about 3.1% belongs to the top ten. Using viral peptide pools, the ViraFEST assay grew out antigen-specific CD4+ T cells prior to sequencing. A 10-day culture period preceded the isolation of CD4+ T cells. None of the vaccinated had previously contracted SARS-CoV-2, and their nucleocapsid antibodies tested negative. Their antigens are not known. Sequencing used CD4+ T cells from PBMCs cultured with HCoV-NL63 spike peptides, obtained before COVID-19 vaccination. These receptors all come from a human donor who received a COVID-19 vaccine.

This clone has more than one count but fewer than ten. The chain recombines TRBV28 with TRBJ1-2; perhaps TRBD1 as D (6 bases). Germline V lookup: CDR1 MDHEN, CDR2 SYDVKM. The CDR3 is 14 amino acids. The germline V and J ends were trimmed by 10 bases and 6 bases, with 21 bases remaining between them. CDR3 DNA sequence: TGTGCCACCCCACAGGGACCCGGGCTCGATGGCTACACCTTC. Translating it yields CATPQGPGLDGYTF.

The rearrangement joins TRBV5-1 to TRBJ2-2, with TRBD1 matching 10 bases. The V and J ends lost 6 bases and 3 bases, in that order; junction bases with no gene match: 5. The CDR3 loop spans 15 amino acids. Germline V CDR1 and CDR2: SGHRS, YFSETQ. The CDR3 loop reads CASKPTGGDTGELFF. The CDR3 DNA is TGCGCCAGCAAACCGACAGGGGGCGACACCGGGGAGCTGTTTTTT.

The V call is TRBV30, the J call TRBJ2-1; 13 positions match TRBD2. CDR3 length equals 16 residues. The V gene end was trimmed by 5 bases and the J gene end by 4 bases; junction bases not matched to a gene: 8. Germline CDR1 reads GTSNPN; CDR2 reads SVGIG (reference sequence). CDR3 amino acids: CAWETSGGLRYNEQFF. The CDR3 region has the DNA TGTGCCTGGGAGACTAGCGGGGGGTTAAGATACAATGAGCAGTTCTTC.

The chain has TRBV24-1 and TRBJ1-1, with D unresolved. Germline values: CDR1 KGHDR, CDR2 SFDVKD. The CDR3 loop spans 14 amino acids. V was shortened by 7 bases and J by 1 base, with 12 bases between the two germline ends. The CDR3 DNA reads TGTGCCACCAGCTCGCCGGGCCCGAACACTGAAGCTTTCTTT. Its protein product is CATSSPGPNTEAFF.

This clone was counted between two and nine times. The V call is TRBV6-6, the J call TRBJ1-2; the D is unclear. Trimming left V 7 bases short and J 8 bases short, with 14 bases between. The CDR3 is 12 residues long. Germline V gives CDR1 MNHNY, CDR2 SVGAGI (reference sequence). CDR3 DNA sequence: TGTGCCAGCAAATTGGGAAGTGGCGGCTACACCTTC. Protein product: CASKLGSGGYTF.

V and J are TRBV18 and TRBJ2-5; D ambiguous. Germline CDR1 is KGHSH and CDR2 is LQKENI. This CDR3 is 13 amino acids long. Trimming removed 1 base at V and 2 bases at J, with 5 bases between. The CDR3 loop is CASSPQGQETQYF. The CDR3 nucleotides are TGTGCCAGCTCACCACAGGGTCAAGAGACCCAGTACTTC.

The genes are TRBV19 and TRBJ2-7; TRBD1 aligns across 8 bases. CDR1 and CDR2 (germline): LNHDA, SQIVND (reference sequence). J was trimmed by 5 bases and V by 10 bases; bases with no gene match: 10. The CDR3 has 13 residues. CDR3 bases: TGTGCCACCCTTATGACAGGGGTCAACGAGCAGTACGTC. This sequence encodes CATLMTGVNEQYV.

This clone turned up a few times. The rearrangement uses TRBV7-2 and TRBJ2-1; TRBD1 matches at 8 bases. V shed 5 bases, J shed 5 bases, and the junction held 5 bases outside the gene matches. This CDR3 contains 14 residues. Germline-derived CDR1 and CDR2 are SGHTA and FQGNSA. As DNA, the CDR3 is TGTGCCAGCAGCCCCGGACAGGGCCACAATGAGCAGTTCTTC. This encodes CASSPGQGHNEQFF.

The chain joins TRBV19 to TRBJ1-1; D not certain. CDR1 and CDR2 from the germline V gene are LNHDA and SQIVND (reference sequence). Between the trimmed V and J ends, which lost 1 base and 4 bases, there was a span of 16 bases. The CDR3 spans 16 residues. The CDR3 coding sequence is TGTGCCAGTAGTATAGGAGTACCGGCCCCGGGCACTGAAGCTTTCTTT. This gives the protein CASSIGVPAPGTEAFF.

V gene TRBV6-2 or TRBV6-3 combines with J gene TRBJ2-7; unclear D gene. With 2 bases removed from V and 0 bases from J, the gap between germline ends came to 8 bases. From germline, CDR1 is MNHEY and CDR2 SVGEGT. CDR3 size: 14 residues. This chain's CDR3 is CASSYAPSSYEQYV. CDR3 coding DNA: TGTGCCAGCAGTTACGCTCCTAGCTCCTACGAGCAGTACGTC.

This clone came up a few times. This CDR3 reads CATSDLSTGRTGELFF. The CDR3 bases are TGTGCCACCAGTGATTTATCGACAGGGAGGACCGGGGAGCTGTTTTTT. This chain uses TRBV24-1 with TRBJ2-2, with TRBD1 as a possible D gene (7 bases). Germline V gene lookup returns CDR1 KGHDR and CDR2 SFDVKD. This CDR3 comprises 16 residues. Trimming took off 1 base at V and 5 bases at J, with 13 bases between the two ends.

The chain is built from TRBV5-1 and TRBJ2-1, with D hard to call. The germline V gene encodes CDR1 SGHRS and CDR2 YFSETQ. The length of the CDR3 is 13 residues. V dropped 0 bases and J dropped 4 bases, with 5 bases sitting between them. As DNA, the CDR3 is TGCGCCAGCAGCTTGGATCGATACAATGAGCAGTTCTTC. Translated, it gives CASSLDRYNEQFF.

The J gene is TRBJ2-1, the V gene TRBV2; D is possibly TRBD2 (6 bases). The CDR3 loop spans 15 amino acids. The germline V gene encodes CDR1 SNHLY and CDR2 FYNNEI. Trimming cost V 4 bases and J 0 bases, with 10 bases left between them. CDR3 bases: TGTGCCAGCAGTGGTGGAGGGAGCTCCTACAATGAGCAGTTCTTC. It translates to CASSGGGSSYNEQFF.

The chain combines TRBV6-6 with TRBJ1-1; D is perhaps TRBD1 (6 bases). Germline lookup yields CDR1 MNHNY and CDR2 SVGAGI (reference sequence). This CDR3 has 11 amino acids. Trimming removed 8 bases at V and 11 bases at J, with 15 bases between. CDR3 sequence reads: CASGAGTTAFF. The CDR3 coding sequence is TGTGCCAGCGGCGCCGGGACAACGGCTTTCTTT.

The CDR3 is CASSFRGTNEKLFF. As DNA, the CDR3 is TGTGCCAGCAGCTTCAGGGGGACTAATGAAAAACTGTTTTTT. V is TRBV5-8 and J is TRBJ1-4; the match to TRBD1 covers 7 bases. Unmatched junction bases numbered 0, after V lost 2 bases and J lost 2 bases. The CDR3 is made up of 14 amino acids. Germline CDR1 reads SGHTS; CDR2 reads YDEGEE.

CDR3 amino acids: CASRKTGTGVTGELFF. The CDR3 region has the DNA TGTGCCAGCAGGAAAACCGGGACAGGGGTGACCGGGGAGCTGTTTTTT. The chain joins TRBV7-3 to TRBJ2-2, with 10 bases fitting TRBD1. CDR1 and CDR2 from the germline V gene are SGHTA and FQGTGA. V lost 6 bases and J lost 5; bases outside the gene matches: 9. The CDR3 extends over 16 amino acids.

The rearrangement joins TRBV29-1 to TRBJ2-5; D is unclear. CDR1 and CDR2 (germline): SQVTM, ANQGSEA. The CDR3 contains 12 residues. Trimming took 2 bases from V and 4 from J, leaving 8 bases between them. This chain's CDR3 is CSVEHPGETQYF. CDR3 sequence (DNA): TGCAGCGTTGAACACCCTGGAGAGACCCAGTACTTC.

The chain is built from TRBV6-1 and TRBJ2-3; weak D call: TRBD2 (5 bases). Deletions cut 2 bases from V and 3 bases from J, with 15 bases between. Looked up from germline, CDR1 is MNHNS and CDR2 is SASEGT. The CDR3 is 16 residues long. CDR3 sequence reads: CASSEFGRSGTDTQYF. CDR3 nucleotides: TGTGCCAGCAGTGAATTTGGTAGGTCGGGAACAGATACGCAGTATTTT.

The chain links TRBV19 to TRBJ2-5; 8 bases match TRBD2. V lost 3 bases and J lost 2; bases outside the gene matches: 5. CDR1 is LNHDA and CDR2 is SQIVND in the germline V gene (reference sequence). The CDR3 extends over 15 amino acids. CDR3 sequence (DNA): TGTGCCAGTAGTATGGCCAGCGGGGGTCAAGAGACCCAGTACTTC. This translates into CASSMASGGQETQYF.

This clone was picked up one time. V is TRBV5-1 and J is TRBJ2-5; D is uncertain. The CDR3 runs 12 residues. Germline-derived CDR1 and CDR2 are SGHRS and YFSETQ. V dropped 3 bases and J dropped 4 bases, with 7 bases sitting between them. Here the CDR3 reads CASSSDLETQYF. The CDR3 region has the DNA TGCGCCAGCAGCTCGGACCTAGAGACCCAGTACTTC. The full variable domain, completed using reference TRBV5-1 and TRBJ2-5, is KAGVTQTPRYLIKTRGQQVTLSCSPISGHRSVSWYQQTPGQGLQFLFEYFSETQRNKGNFPGRFSGRQFSNSRSEMNVSTLELGDSALYLCASSSDLETQYFGPGTRLLVL.